The 29 T cell receptor beta chains listed next were all sequenced from one sample in a study of blood T cell repertoires in COVID-19. The assay was immunoSEQ multiplex PCR, and TCRdb's table has in-frame clones only and misses some. The sample carries about 230,000 clones, over 75% recorded once. Sequencing was performed on peripheral blood. These receptor sequences come from a man aged 50 to 60 with COVID-19, enrolled during active disease.

The chain combines TRBV2 with TRBJ1-3; D might be TRBD1 (6 bases). This CDR3 region has 16 residues. Trimming removed 1 base at V and 8 bases at J, with 18 bases between. Germline V gene data show CDR1 as SNHLY and CDR2 as FYNNEI. CDR3 region: CASSEDTGHSGDTIYF. The CDR3 nucleotides read TGTGCCAGCAGTGAAGACACGGGACATTCCGGAGACACCATATATTTT.

This chain links TRBV5-8 with TRBJ2-1, with TRBD1 identical over 10 bases. CDR1 SGHTS and CDR2 YDEGEE come from the germline V gene. The length of the CDR3 is 13 residues. V gave up 3 bases and J gave up 6 bases; unmatched junction bases: 0. CDR3 in DNA: TGTGCCAGCAGCTGGACAGGGGGCAATGAGCAGTTCTTC. Translation gives CASSWTGGNEQFF.

The V call is TRBV19, the J call TRBJ2-5, with D possibly matching TRBD2 (6 bases). The V and J ends lost 3 bases and 7 bases respectively, with 18 bases between them. The germline V gene has CDR1 LNHDA and CDR2 SQIVND (reference sequence). The CDR3 extends over 15 amino acids. As DNA, the CDR3 is TGTGCCAGTAGTATCGGGGGTCAACCATACGTGACCCAGTACTTC. Amino acids: CASSIGGQPYVTQYF. The full variable domain, completed using reference TRBV19 and TRBJ2-5, is DGGITQSPKYLFRKEGQNVTLSCEQNLNHDAMYWYRQDPGQGLRLIYYSQIVNDFQKGDIAEGYSVSREKKESFPLTVTSAQKNPTAFYLCASSIGGQPYVTQYFGPGTRLLVL.

The V call is TRBV5-4, the J call TRBJ2-7; TRBD2 is a possible D gene (6 bases). This CDR3 is built from 15 residues. Germline-derived CDR1 and CDR2 are SGHNT and YYREEE (reference sequence). V was pared by 4 bases and J by 0 bases, with 14 bases between. The CDR3: CASSRGRLGSYEQYF. The DNA of the CDR3 is TGTGCCAGCAGCCGTGGGAGGTTGGGCTCCTACGAGCAGTACTTC.

This clone was picked up one time. The junction shows a germline mismatch at one end, possibly a read error. The V and J genes are TRBV19 and TRBJ2-3; D remains unclear. This CDR3 is 11 amino acids long. Germline CDR1 reads LNHDA; CDR2 reads SQIVND (reference sequence). The CDR3 nucleotides are TGTGCCAGCCTTTGCCCTCGATTTCAGTCTTTT. Protein product: CASLCPRFQSF.

CDR3 sequence: CASELSAQTDTQYF. The CDR3 DNA sequence: TGTGCCAGCGAGCTATCTGCTCAAACAGATACGCAGTATTTT. V and J are TRBV18 and TRBJ2-3, with D uncertain. The CDR3 loop spans 14 amino acids. Germline V gene sequence: CDR1 KGHSH, CDR2 LQKENI. V lost 8 bases and J 3 bases, leaving 15 bases between the germline ends.

This clone was recorded a few times. This rearrangement joins TRBV14 to TRBJ1-2; no clear D. V was trimmed by 0 bases and J by 8 bases, leaving 10 bases between them. This CDR3 comprises 13 residues. The germline V gene encodes CDR1 SGHDN and CDR2 FVKESK. The CDR3 nucleotides read TGTGCCAGCAGCCAAGATGCCGGGTCCGGCTACACCTTC. It is translated as CASSQDAGSGYTF. Supplemented by reference TRBV14 and TRBJ1-2, the full variable domain reads EAGVTQFPSHSVIEKGQTVTLRCDPISGHDNLYWYRRVMGKEIKFLLHFVKESKQDESGMPNNRFLAERTGGTYSTLKVQPAELEDSGVYFCASSQDAGSGYTFGSGTRLTVV.

The chain recombines TRBV20-1 with TRBJ1-4; TRBD1 matches at 8 bases. This CDR3 is built from 17 residues. Germline V CDR1 and CDR2: DFQATT, SNEGSKA (reference sequence). J was trimmed by 3 bases and V by 3 bases; bases with no gene match: 12. The chain's CDR3 is CSASGRYDRGANEKLFF. In DNA form, the CDR3 reads TGCAGTGCTAGTGGGAGATACGACAGGGGCGCTAATGAAAAACTGTTTTTT.

V is TRBV3-1 (or the pseudogene TRBV3-2) and J is TRBJ2-5; 7 nucleotides match TRBD2. The CDR3 consists of 12 residues. Germline V gene sequence: CDR1 LGHDT, CDR2 YNNKEL (reference sequence). V was pared by 7 bases and J by 7 bases, with 6 bases of the junction left unmatched. CDR3 sequence: CASMQRGGTQYF. DNA for the CDR3: TGTGCCAGCATGCAGCGGGGTGGGACCCAGTACTTC.

The chain has TRBV7-2 and TRBJ2-2; 8 bases are a match to TRBD2. J was trimmed by 1 base and V by 5 bases; bases with no gene match: 3. Germline-derived CDR1 and CDR2 are SGHTA and FQGNSA. This CDR3 spans 15 amino acids. CDR3 protein: CASSPRGGNTGELFF. CDR3 in DNA: TGTGCCAGCAGCCCACGGGGGGGGAACACCGGGGAGCTGTTTTTT.

The gene calls are TRBV7-2 and TRBJ1-3, with 7 bases aligning to TRBD1. With V trimmed by 2 bases and J by 0 bases, 7 bases remained unmatched. CDR3 length equals 17 residues. Germline-derived CDR1 and CDR2 are SGHTA and FQGNSA. The CDR3 DNA follows: TGTGCCAGCAGCTTACCAATCGACAGGGTCTCTGGAAACACCATATATTTT. It codes for CASSLPIDRVSGNTIYF.

The chain combines TRBV6-4 with TRBJ2-2; D uncertain. V lost 5 bases to trimming and J lost 2 bases, with 9 bases between them. CDR3 length: 14 amino acids. In germline, CDR1 is MRHNA, CDR2 SNTAGT. CDR3 DNA sequence: TGTGCCAGCAGTCTCCACAGAAACACCGGGGAGCTGTTTTTT. Translation gives CASSLHRNTGELFF.

The V and J genes are TRBV6-5 and TRBJ2-7; 8 bases align to TRBD1. Germline V gene lookup returns CDR1 MNHEY and CDR2 SVGAGI. V lost 0 bases and J lost 5; bases outside the gene matches: 6. The CDR3 spans 15 residues. The CDR3 reads CASSYSFTTGDEQYF. The CDR3, as DNA: TGTGCCAGCAGTTACTCGTTTACGACAGGGGACGAGCAGTACTTC.

The V gene is TRBV6-6, the J gene TRBJ1-2, with 8 bases that match TRBD1. The V gene end was trimmed by 7 bases and the J gene end by 4 bases; junction bases not matched to a gene: 11. CDR1 and CDR2 from the germline V gene are MNHNY and SVGAGI (reference sequence). The CDR3 spans 15 residues. CDR3 region: CASTLTGGETYGYTF. Here the CDR3 DNA reads TGTGCCAGCACCCTCACAGGGGGTGAAACCTATGGCTACACCTTC.

This sequence joins TRBV7-3 and TRBJ2-1; weak D call: TRBD2 (5 bases). Germline V lookup: CDR1 SGHTA, CDR2 FQGTGA. V lost 6 bases to trimming and J lost 2 bases, with 11 bases between them. This CDR3 has 14 amino acids. This CDR3 reads CASSRSGAYNEQFF. Here the CDR3 DNA reads TGTGCCAGCAGTCGCAGCGGCGCCTACAATGAGCAGTTCTTC.

V and J are TRBV10-1 and TRBJ1-2; TRBD1 agrees at 7 bases. Germline V CDR1 and CDR2: WNHNN, SYGVQD (reference sequence). The J segment lost 3 bases and the V segment lost 2 bases, leaving 0 bases of the junction unmatched. This CDR3 has 13 residues. The CDR3 protein is CASSEGQDYGYTF. CDR3 nucleotide sequence: TGCGCCAGCAGTGAGGGACAGGACTATGGCTACACCTTC.

As to this clone: Other DNA sequences in the sample encode the same CDR3. V and J are TRBV30 and TRBJ1-5; possibly TRBD1 for D (5 bases). The CDR3 totals 13 residues. Deletions cut 2 bases from V and 4 bases from J, with 9 bases between. CDR1 and CDR2 from the germline V gene are GTSNPN and SVGIG (reference sequence). CDR3 bases: TGTGCCTGGAGTCGCGACAGTAATCAGCCCCAGCATTTT. It specifies CAWSRDSNQPQHF.

Only a few counts were recorded for this clone. This chain uses TRBV6-5 with TRBJ2-3; TRBD2 might be the D (5 bases). Trimming left V 2 bases short and J 2 bases short, with 5 bases between. The CDR3 covers 13 residues. Germline V gene data show CDR1 as MNHEY and CDR2 as SVGAGI. DNA of the CDR3: TGTGCCAGCAGTTACCGGGACACAGATACGCAGTATTTT. As protein: CASSYRDTDTQYF.

The rearrangement uses TRBV28 and TRBJ1-5; 7 bases align to TRBD1. Germline V gene lookup returns CDR1 MDHEN and CDR2 SYDVKM. Trimming took 6 bases from V and 4 from J; bases not matched to a gene: 9. The length of the CDR3 is 15 residues. The CDR3: CASRPRQGTNQPQHF. Here the CDR3 DNA reads TGTGCCAGCAGACCCAGACAGGGTACAAATCAGCCCCAGCATTTT. The full variable domain, its missing parts supplied by reference TRBV28 and TRBJ1-5, is DVKVTQSSRYLVKRTGEKVFLECVQDMDHENMFWYRQDPGLGLRLIYFSYDVKMKEKGDIPEGYSVSREKKERFSLILESASTNQTSMYLCASRPRQGTNQPQHFGDGTRLSIL.

This chain connects TRBV5-1 to TRBJ2-7; 9 bases fit TRBD2. CDR3 size: 15 residues. Germline V gene sequence: CDR1 SGHRS, CDR2 YFSETQ. Losses at the gene ends were 4 bases for V and 2 bases for J; bases not matched to a gene: 7. The CDR3 bases are TGCGCCAGCAGCCCTTCTAGCGGGGCGGCCTACGAGCAGTACTTC. Translated: CASSPSSGAAYEQYF.

The chain recombines TRBV28 with TRBJ2-5; maybe TRBD1 (5 bases). Germline values: CDR1 MDHEN, CDR2 SYDVKM. Trimming shortened V by 6 bases and J by 1 base, and 9 bases separated the two germline ends. The length of the CDR3 is 13 residues. CDR3 in DNA: TGTGCCAGCAGCCAGGGCGGCCAAGAGACCCAGTACTTC. Encoded protein: CASSQGGQETQYF. The variable domain in full, completed from reference TRBV28 and TRBJ2-5, reads DVKVTQSSRYLVKRTGEKVFLECVQDMDHENMFWYRQDPGLGLRLIYFSYDVKMKEKGDIPEGYSVSREKKERFSLILESASTNQTSMYLCASSQGGQETQYFGPGTRLLVL.

V and J are TRBV14 and TRBJ1-4, with D possibly matching TRBD1 (5 bases). With 2 bases removed from V and 8 bases from J, the gap between germline ends came to 12 bases. CDR1 is SGHDN, CDR2 FVKESK, per germline. The CDR3 runs to 14 residues. In nucleotides, the CDR3 is TGTGCCAGCAGCCAACAGGGCCTCGAGGAAAAACTGTTTTTT. The encoded protein is CASSQQGLEEKLFF.

This chain uses TRBV5-1 with TRBJ1-4; TRBD1 is a possible D gene (6 bases). V dropped 7 bases and J dropped 1 base, with 20 bases sitting between them. CDR1 is SGHRS and CDR2 is YFSETQ in the germline V gene. The CDR3 loop spans 17 amino acids. This chain's CDR3 is CASSQGHSSGTNEKLFF. The CDR3 nucleotides read TGCGCCAGCTCCCAGGGGCACTCCTCGGGAACTAATGAAAAACTGTTTTTT. Complete variable domain (other parts from reference TRBV5-1 and TRBJ1-4): KAGVTQTPRYLIKTRGQQVTLSCSPISGHRSVSWYQQTPGQGLQFLFEYFSETQRNKGNFPGRFSGRQFSNSRSEMNVSTLELGDSALYLCASSQGHSSGTNEKLFFGSGTQLSVL.

Ten or more counts support this clone. In DNA, the CDR3 is TGTGCCAGCAGCTCCGGACTAGACCCTGAGCAGTTCTTC. Its translation is CASSSGLDPEQFF. This chain uses TRBV7-3 with TRBJ2-1; 7 bases are a match to TRBD2. Germline V lookup: CDR1 SGHTA, CDR2 FQGTGA. There are 13 residues in the CDR3. The J segment lost 9 bases and the V segment lost 4 bases, leaving 6 bases of the junction unmatched.

The J gene is TRBJ1-5, the V gene TRBV28, with D possibly TRBD1 on 5 matching bases. The length of the CDR3 is 16 residues. Looked up from germline, CDR1 is MDHEN and CDR2 is SYDVKM. The V end was cut by 5 bases, the J end by 0 bases, with 14 bases between. The CDR3 nucleotides read TGTGCCAGCAGTATCTTAGGAGGGACTAGCAATCAGCCCCAGCATTTT. It is translated as CASSILGGTSNQPQHF.

The chain recombines TRBV5-1 with TRBJ1-5; the match to TRBD1 covers 7 bases. The germline V gene has CDR1 SGHRS and CDR2 YFSETQ. Germline trimming cut 3 bases from V and 0 bases from J; bases unmatched to any gene: 0. This CDR3 has 14 residues. In nucleotides, the CDR3 is TGCGCCAGCAGCTGGGACAGTAGCAATCAGCCCCAGCATTTT. This gives the protein CASSWDSSNQPQHF. Full variable domain (rest looked up from reference TRBV5-1 and TRBJ1-5): KAGVTQTPRYLIKTRGQQVTLSCSPISGHRSVSWYQQTPGQGLQFLFEYFSETQRNKGNFPGRFSGRQFSNSRSEMNVSTLELGDSALYLCASSWDSSNQPQHFGDGTRLSIL.

CDR3 coding DNA: TGTGCCAGCAGCTTAACGGGCAACAGGATGAACACCGGGGAGCTGTTTTTT. Its protein is CASSLTGNRMNTGELFF. This chain uses TRBV7-3 with TRBJ2-2; tentative D call: TRBD1 (5 bases). This CDR3 has 17 residues. V gave up 0 bases and J gave up 1 base, with 12 bases separating them. The germline CDR1 and CDR2 sequences are SGHTA and FQGTGA. The complete variable domain, with remaining parts taken from reference TRBV7-3 and TRBJ2-2, reads GAGVSQTPSNKVTEKGKYVELRCDPISGHTALYWYRQSLGQGPEFLIYFQGTGAADDSGLPNDRFFAVRPEGSVSTLKIQRTERGDSAVYLCASSLTGNRMNTGELFFGEGSRLTVL.

The rearrangement joins TRBV19 to TRBJ2-3; 9 nucleotides line up with TRBD2. The CDR3 consists of 13 residues. Looked up from germline, CDR1 is LNHDA and CDR2 is SQIVND (reference sequence). The ends lost 2 bases at V and 10 bases at J; junction bases unmatched: 4. The CDR3, as DNA: TGTGCCAGTAGTATAAAGGGGACTAGCCCGCAGTATTTT. This gives the protein CASSIKGTSPQYF. Full variable domain (missing parts from reference TRBV19 and TRBJ2-3): DGGITQSPKYLFRKEGQNVTLSCEQNLNHDAMYWYRQDPGQGLRLIYYSQIVNDFQKGDIAEGYSVSREKKESFPLTVTSAQKNPTAFYLCASSIKGTSPQYFGPGTRLTVL.

The chain joins TRBV6-5 to TRBJ2-2; possibly TRBD2 for D (5 bases). With 3 bases removed from V and 6 bases from J, the gap between germline ends came to 17 bases. Germline-derived CDR1 and CDR2 are MNHEY and SVGAGI. The CDR3 has 16 residues. CDR3 protein: CASSYGSDRDSGELFF. The CDR3 DNA sequence: TGTGCCAGCAGTTATGGGAGTGATCGAGATTCCGGGGAGCTGTTTTTT.